What follows are 19 T cell receptor beta chains derived from one specimen sequenced in a study of glioma-infiltrating T cells after dendritic cell vaccination. Data came from immunoSEQ multiplex PCR; TCRdb stores just in-frame clones and leaves some out. The sample has around 37,000 clones, about 80% seen once; the top ten hold approximately 8.3%. The source was blood, collected before dendritic cell vaccination. The receptor set was obtained from a human donor with glioblastoma.

The chain links TRBV7-9 to TRBJ1-1; 7 bases line up with TRBD1. The germline V gene encodes CDR1 SEHNR and CDR2 FQNEAQ (reference sequence). The J segment lost 1 base and the V segment lost 5 bases, leaving 7 bases of the junction unmatched. The CDR3 sequence is 15 residues long. The CDR3 DNA reads TGTGCCAGCAGCCCAGCCCGACAGGGGAACACTGAAGCTTTCTTT. Translation: CASSPARQGNTEAFF. Variable domain in full (rest from reference TRBV7-9 and TRBJ1-1): DTGVSQNPRHKITKRGQNVTFRCDPISEHNRLYWYRQTLGQGPEFLTYFQNEAQLEKSRLLSDRFSAERPKGSFSTLEIQRTEQGDSAMYLCASSPARQGNTEAFFGQGTRLTVV.

The chain links TRBV30 to TRBJ1-1; 7 nucleotides align to TRBD1. The germline V gene has CDR1 GTSNPN and CDR2 SVGIG (reference sequence). Trimming cost V 2 bases and J 9 bases; bases outside gene matches: 6. There are 12 residues in the CDR3. The DNA of the CDR3 is TGTGCCTGGAGTATGACAGGGCTACAAGCTTTCTTT. Protein: CAWSMTGLQAFF.

The table lists this clone with a few counts. The chain uses TRBV19 and TRBJ2-2; 11 bases are a match to TRBD2. V was pared by 4 bases and J by 5 bases, with 3 bases of the junction left unmatched. Germline assignment: CDR1 LNHDA and CDR2 SQIVND (reference sequence). This CDR3 comprises 15 residues. CDR3: CASSKLAGETGELFF. The CDR3 coding sequence is TGTGCCAGTAGTAAACTAGCGGGGGAAACCGGGGAGCTGTTTTTT. Based on the CDR3 plus reference TRBV19 and TRBJ2-2, the full variable domain is DGGITQSPKYLFRKEGQNVTLSCEQNLNHDAMYWYRQDPGQGLRLIYYSQIVNDFQKGDIAEGYSVSREKKESFPLTVTSAQKNPTAFYLCASSKLAGETGELFFGEGSRLTVL.

The chain couples TRBV6-1 to TRBJ2-7; 8 nucleotides agree with TRBD1. From germline, CDR1 is MNHNS and CDR2 SASEGT. V dropped 4 bases and J dropped 4; count of bases not matched to a gene: 6. This CDR3 has 14 residues. For the CDR3, the DNA is TGTGCCAGCAGTGGCCGCACAGGGGGGTACGAGCAGTACTTC. It yields the protein CASSGRTGGYEQYF.

The rearrangement joins TRBV5-6 to TRBJ2-3; 7 nucleotides agree with TRBD1. With V trimmed by 2 bases and J by 7 bases, 16 bases remained unmatched. The length of the CDR3 is 17 residues. The germline CDR1 and CDR2 sequences are SGHDT and YYEEEE. CDR3 in DNA: TGTGCCAGCAGCTTTTACGGGACAGACGTCCGTTTTTATACGCAGTATTTT. Its protein is CASSFYGTDVRFYTQYF. Full variable domain (outside the CDR3, taken from reference TRBV5-6 and TRBJ2-3): DAGVTQSPTHLIKTRGQQVTLRCSPKSGHDTVSWYQQALGQGPQFIFQYYEEEERQRGNFPDRFSGHQFPNYSSELNVNALLLGDSALYLCASSFYGTDVRFYTQYFGPGTRLTVL.

This clone was counted once. The chain couples TRBV9 to TRBJ2-1; D not certain. Trimming removed 0 bases from V and 2 bases from J, with 9 bases in between. The CDR3 has 15 amino acids. Germline CDR1 SGDLS, CDR2 YYNGEE. The CDR3 DNA is TGTGCCAGCAGCGTAGATGGCGGTACCTACAATGAGCAGTTCTTC. It codes for CASSVDGGTYNEQFF.

This CDR3 is CASSQDRGGTNTEAFF. The CDR3 nucleotides are TGCGCCAGCAGCCAAGATCGGGGGGGAACGAACACTGAAGCTTTCTTT. This sequence joins TRBV4-1 and TRBJ1-1; D is possibly TRBD1 (5 bases). The germline gives CDR1 MGHRA, CDR2 YSYEKL. V lost 0 bases to trimming and J lost 1 base, with 12 bases between them. This CDR3 comprises 16 residues.

A few counts support this clone. The chain links TRBV12-5 to TRBJ2-2, with 8 bases fitting TRBD2. The germline CDR1 and CDR2 sequences are LGHNT and FRNRAP. There are 15 residues in the CDR3. The trim removed 10 bases at V and 0 bases at J, leaving 7 bases unmatched. Written as DNA, the CDR3 is TGTGCTACCTCCCGGGGGGGGGCGAACACCGGGGAGCTGTTTTTT. This sequence encodes CATSRGGANTGELFF. The whole variable domain, filled in from reference TRBV12-5 and TRBJ2-2, reads DARVTQTPRHKVTEMGQEVTMRCQPILGHNTVFWYRQTMMQGLELLAYFRNRAPLDDSGMPKDRFSAEMPDATLATLKIQPSEPRDSAVYFCATSRGGANTGELFFGEGSRLTVL.

Of note for this clone: Other DNA sequences in the same sample also yield this CDR3. This chain connects TRBV11-3 to TRBJ1-2; D is possibly TRBD1 (6 bases). The CDR3 runs to 14 residues. CDR1 SGHNT and CDR2 YENEEA come from the germline V gene. Between the trimmed V and J ends, which lost 5 bases and 2 bases, there was a span of 12 bases. The CDR3 DNA reads TGTGCCAGCAGCCGTTCAGGACAGAACTATGGCTACACCTTC. Translation gives CASSRSGQNYGYTF.

This sequence joins TRBV11-2 and TRBJ2-7; 10 nucleotides agree with TRBD2. Germline V gives CDR1 SGHAT, CDR2 FQNNGV. Losses at the gene ends were 4 bases for V and 3 bases for J; bases not matched to a gene: 3. The CDR3 length is 14 residues. CDR3 bases: TGTGCCAGCAGCTATAGGACTAGCGGCTACGAGCAGTACTTC. This codes for CASSYRTSGYEQYF.

The V and J genes are TRBV30 and TRBJ2-5; TRBD2 aligns across 12 bases. From germline, CDR1 is GTSNPN and CDR2 SVGIG (reference sequence). There are 15 residues in the CDR3. V shed 0 bases and J 5 bases; nucleotides not matched to a gene: 4. DNA for the CDR3: TGTGCCTGGAGTGTACTAGCGGGGGGTTTTGAGACCCAGTACTTC. It yields the protein CAWSVLAGGFETQYF.

This clone was recorded only once. The chain uses TRBV11-3 and TRBJ2-7, with D perhaps TRBD1 (5 bases). With 5 bases removed from V and 9 bases from J, the gap between germline ends came to 20 bases. The CDR3 has 14 amino acids. Germline V CDR1 and CDR2: SGHNT, YENEEA. The CDR3 region has the DNA TGTGCCAGCAGCCCAGGGTCGGAAGCTGGGATGCAGTACTTC. Translated: CASSPGSEAGMQYF. Filled out from reference TRBV11-3 and TRBJ2-7, the complete variable domain reads EAGVVQSPRYKIIEKKQPVAFWCNPISGHNTLYWYLQNLGQGPELLIRYENEEAVDDSQLPKDRFSAERLKGVDSTLKIQPAELGDSAVYLCASSPGSEAGMQYFGPGTRLTVT.

The chain has TRBV4-1 and TRBJ2-7, with 9 bases fitting TRBD2. J was trimmed by 4 bases and V by 0 bases; bases with no gene match: 7. The germline V gene has CDR1 MGHRA and CDR2 YSYEKL. The length of the CDR3 is 16 residues. This chain's CDR3 is CASSQDASGGIYEQYF. The CDR3 DNA reads as TGCGCCAGCAGCCAAGATGCGAGCGGGGGGATTTACGAGCAGTACTTC.

The chain uses TRBV4-3 and TRBJ2-1; possible D gene TRBD2, 6 bases. The CDR3 runs to 16 residues. Trimming shortened V by 0 bases and J by 4 bases, and 13 bases separated the two germline ends. CDR1 is LGHNA, CDR2 YSLEER, per germline. CDR3: CASSQDGLARYNEQFF. The CDR3 nucleotides read TGCGCCAGCAGCCAAGATGGGCTAGCGCGGTACAATGAGCAGTTCTTC.

As regards this clone: The junction differs from germline at one of its ends, possibly a read error. The same CDR3 arises from other DNA sequences in this sample as well. The chain joins TRBV5-1 to TRBJ1-6; tentative D call: TRBD1 (6 bases). This CDR3 region has 15 residues. Germline assignment: CDR1 SGHRS and CDR2 YFSETQ. The CDR3 sequence: CASSPMTGSNSPLHF. The CDR3 DNA is TGCGCCAGCAGCCCAATGACAGGATCGAATTCCCCCCTCCACTTT.

This clone turned up a few times. CDR3 sequence: CAWRAGTSGSGETQYF. As DNA, the CDR3 is TGTGCCTGGAGAGCCGGGACTAGCGGGTCAGGAGAGACCCAGTACTTC. The chain combines TRBV30 with TRBJ2-5, with 12 nucleotides matching TRBD2. After removal of 3 bases from V and 4 bases from J, the junction contained 9 bases not matched to a gene. CDR1 and CDR2 from the germline V gene are GTSNPN and SVGIG (reference sequence). The CDR3 is 16 amino acids. Together with reference TRBV30 and TRBJ2-5, the CDR3 gives the full variable domain: SQTIHQWPATLVQPVGSPLSLECTVEGTSNPNLYWYRQAAGRGLQLLFYSVGIGQISSEVPQNLSASRPQDRQFILSSKKLLLSDSGFYLCAWRAGTSGSGETQYFGPGTRLLVL.

The J gene is TRBJ2-7, the V gene TRBV5-4, with 8 bases matching TRBD1. The CDR3 is made up of 13 amino acids. After removal of 1 base from V and 5 bases from J, the junction contained 2 bases not matched to a gene. Germline assignment: CDR1 SGHNT and CDR2 YYREEE (reference sequence). The CDR3 loop reads CASSLQGADEQYF. Here the CDR3 DNA reads TGTGCCAGCAGCTTGCAGGGGGCTGACGAGCAGTACTTC.

The chain carries TRBV29-1 and TRBJ2-1, with 9 bases matching TRBD2. Per germline, CDR1 SQVTM and CDR2 ANQGSEA. J lost 6 bases, V lost 1 base, and 13 bases had no gene match. The CDR3 loop spans 17 amino acids. CDR3 amino acids: CSVEARGLALIVNEQFF. CDR3 nucleotide sequence: TGCAGCGTTGAAGCTCGGGGACTAGCCTTAATAGTCAATGAGCAGTTCTTC.

The chain joins TRBV19 to TRBJ2-5; unclear D gene. The J call is in doubt because the DNA end fits TRBJ2-7 better. The CDR3 consists of 12 residues. CDR1 and CDR2 from the germline V gene are LNHDA and SQIVND (reference sequence). CDR3: CASSYEVGEQYF. Here the CDR3 DNA reads TGTGCCAGTAGTTATGAGGTTGGCGAGCAGTACTTC.